What follows are 6 T cell receptor beta chains derived from one specimen sequenced in a study of T cells in localized non-small cell lung cancer. Produced via immunoSEQ multiplex PCR; TCRdb's table is partial and in-frame only. Among 55,000 to 65,000 clones, 70% to 90% were seen once, and the ten largest hold under 25%. This specimen was peripheral blood, taken before any cancer treatment. These receptors were collected from a man aged 40-75 years with stage I squamous cell lung carcinoma.

This rearrangement joins TRBV6-5 to TRBJ2-7; 9 nucleotides agree with TRBD1. Germline CDR1 and CDR2: MNHEY and SVGAGI. V trimming: 7 bases; J trimming: 1 base; junction bases outside the gene matches: 5. There are 14 residues in the CDR3. The DNA of the CDR3 is TGTGCCAGCACTACAGGGGGCAGGTCCTACGAGCAGTACTTC. Protein: CASTTGGRSYEQYF.

The chain is built from TRBV5-1 and TRBJ2-2, with 7 bases lining up with TRBD2. The CDR3 sequence is 15 residues long. With V trimmed by 0 bases and J by 8 bases, 7 bases remained unmatched. Germline V CDR1 and CDR2: SGHRS, YFSETQ. In DNA, the CDR3 is TGCGCCAGCAGCTTGGCCGCAGCGGGAACTGGGGAGCTGTTTTTT. Its protein is CASSLAAAGTGELFF.

V gene TRBV7-3 combines with J gene TRBJ2-1; 11 bases agree with TRBD2. The junction had 5 bases not matched to a gene; V was cut back by 6 bases and J by 4 bases. Germline lookup yields CDR1 SGHTA and CDR2 FQGTGA. This CDR3 has 15 amino acids. The CDR3 protein is CASSSGTSGYNEQFF. CDR3 nucleotides: TGTGCCAGCAGTTCCGGGACTAGCGGTTACAATGAGCAGTTCTTC.

The rearrangement joins TRBV28 to TRBJ2-5; perhaps D is TRBD1 or TRBD2 (5 bases each). The CDR3 spans 16 residues. V was pared by 6 bases and J by 2 bases, with 19 bases between. Germline CDR1 is MDHEN and CDR2 is SYDVKM. CDR3 protein: CASRPPGRLGQETQYF. DNA of the CDR3: TGTGCCAGCAGACCTCCGGGACGACTTGGACAAGAGACCCAGTACTTC.

The rearrangement uses TRBV4-1 and TRBJ2-7; 7 bases line up with TRBD2. Germline V gives CDR1 MGHRA, CDR2 YSYEKL. The J segment lost 0 bases and the V segment lost 5 bases, leaving 10 bases of the junction unmatched. The CDR3 has 16 residues. The CDR3 region is CASSWGGAPSSYEQYF. For the CDR3, the DNA is TGCGCCAGCAGCTGGGGGGGTGCCCCGAGCTCCTACGAGCAGTACTTC.

The chain has TRBV12-5 and TRBJ2-7; 11 nucleotides agree with TRBD2. The ends lost 7 bases at V and 3 bases at J; junction bases unmatched: 8. The germline V gene has CDR1 LGHNT and CDR2 FRNRAP. This CDR3 has 15 residues. The CDR3 nucleotides read TGTGCTAGTGCCCTGGGGACTAGCGGAGACTACGAGCAGTACTTC. This sequence encodes CASALGTSGDYEQYF.